One and the same sample provided the 32 T cell receptor beta chains below, sequenced in a study of shared clonotypes between healthy human individuals. Only in-frame clones appear in the TCRdb table, and some are missing; sequencing was by immunoSEQ multiplex PCR. The sample has hundreds of thousands of clones; about 96% are singletons. Sequencing was carried out using naive CD4+ T cells sorted from blood. Subset here: CD45RA+ positively selected. These receptors were taken from a woman aged 25 to 45 in good health.

Written as DNA, the CDR3 is TGTGCCAGCAGTTCGCGAATGACTAGCGTTTACGAGCAGTACTTC. Its translation is CASSSRMTSVYEQYF. The chain carries TRBV6-5 and TRBJ2-7; 8 bases match TRBD2. J was trimmed by 4 bases and V by 4 bases; bases with no gene match: 9. The CDR3 runs 15 residues. Germline V CDR1 and CDR2: MNHEY, SVGAGI.

Details on this clone: One end of the junction varies from germline; a read error may be responsible. The V gene is TRBV18, the J gene TRBJ2-7, with a possible D match to TRBD2 (7 bases). Germline CDR1 is KGHSH and CDR2 is LQKENI. The CDR3 has 14 amino acids. CDR3 sequence: CASSPGGGVYEQYF. The CDR3, as DNA: TGTGCCAGTTCACCTGGAGGGGGGGTATACGAGCAGTACTTC.

As DNA, the CDR3 is TGTGCCAGCAGTTTGTGGCAGTCCTACGAGCAGTACTTC. It encodes CASSLWQSYEQYF. The J gene is TRBJ2-7, the V gene TRBV28, with unresolved D. The V end lost 3 bases, the J end lost 1 base, and 7 bases lay between the germline ends. The CDR3 has 13 residues. CDR1 is MDHEN and CDR2 is SYDVKM in the germline V gene.

This clone has just one count. The chain recombines TRBV6-1 with TRBJ1-1, with unresolved D. The CDR3 contains 10 residues. The V and J ends lost 7 bases and 3 bases respectively, with 3 bases between them. CDR1 is MNHNS and CDR2 is SASEGT in the germline V gene. The CDR3 sequence is CASMDTEAFF. The CDR3 DNA reads as TGTGCCAGCATGGACACTGAAGCTTTCTTT.

This rearrangement joins TRBV21-1 to TRBJ2-2; no DNA check was done on the table's D call, TRBD2. TRBV21-1 is marked as a pseudogene. CDR3 length: 19 residues. CDR3 region: CASSKVGPSGFANTGELFF. The CDR3 DNA is TGTGCCAGCAGCAAAGTCGGTCCTAGCGGGTTCGCGAACACCGGGGAGCTGTTTTTT.

The CDR3 spells CASSARTSGSLFEQYF. Written as DNA, the CDR3 is TGCGCCAGCAGCGCCCGGACTAGCGGGAGTTTATTCGAGCAGTACTTC. This chain joins TRBV5-1 and TRBJ2-7; 13 nucleotides line up with TRBD2. Trimming took 4 bases from V and 6 from J; bases not matched to a gene: 10. This CDR3 has 16 residues. The V gene's germline CDR1 is SGHRS and CDR2 YFSETQ.

This clone was counted a single time. J is TRBJ1-2 and V is TRBV18, with TRBD1 as a possible D gene (5 bases). Trimming pared 3 bases from V and 0 bases from J, leaving 11 bases between. CDR1 KGHSH and CDR2 LQKENI come from the germline V gene. The CDR3 loop spans 15 amino acids. The CDR3 nucleotides are TGTGCCAGCTCACCTTGGGACGGTACTAACTATGGCTACACCTTC. Translating gives CASSPWDGTNYGYTF.

This clone was seen just once. This sequence joins TRBV10-1 and TRBJ2-7; 8 bases align to TRBD1. Germline V gives CDR1 WNHNN, CDR2 SYGVQD (reference sequence). The CDR3 is 13 residues long. Trimming removed 8 bases from V and 1 base from J; junction bases left unmatched: 4. For the CDR3, the DNA is TGCGCCAGCTCTCAGGGGGCGTCCTACGAGCAGTACTTC. Amino acid sequence: CASSQGASYEQYF.

The chain combines TRBV6-5 with TRBJ2-7; D ambiguous. Germline CDR1 reads MNHEY; CDR2 reads SVGAGI. The V gene lost 2 bases and the J gene lost 7 bases, with 15 bases spanning the gap. The CDR3 runs to 14 residues. CDR3 coding DNA: TGTGCCAGCAGTTACAGTCCGGACGAGATAGAGCAGTACTTC. Residues: CASSYSPDEIEQYF.

This sequence joins TRBV5-1 and TRBJ1-3; D not certain. V was clipped by 3 bases and J by 4 bases, with 8 bases between them. CDR3 length: 13 amino acids. In germline, CDR1 is SGHRS, CDR2 YFSETQ. The CDR3: CASSSAAGNTIYF. CDR3 in DNA: TGCGCCAGCAGCTCGGCAGCAGGAAACACCATATATTTT.

V gene TRBV7-2 combines with J gene TRBJ2-7; TRBD1 agrees at 10 bases. CDR1 and CDR2 (germline): SGHTA, FQGNSA. This CDR3 spans 15 amino acids. With 3 bases clipped from V and 5 bases from J, the junction kept 7 bases outside the gene matches. The CDR3 DNA reads as TGTGCCAGCAGCTTTAGGACAGGGGGATATGACGAGCAGTACTTC. Amino acid sequence: CASSFRTGGYDEQYF.

As DNA, the CDR3 is TGTGCCAGCAGTTACGGGGGGGACATCTACCAGCATTTT. It encodes CASSYGGDIYQHF. The rearrangement links TRBV6-6 to TRBJ1-5; the D gene is possibly TRBD1 (6 bases). V was cut by 2 bases and J by 12 bases, with 14 bases left in between. CDR3 size: 13 residues. Germline CDR1 MNHNY, CDR2 SVGAGI (reference sequence).

The chain carries TRBV25-1 and TRBJ1-2, with D tentatively TRBD1 (6 bases). The CDR3 runs 14 residues. V lost 3 bases and J 4 bases, leaving 12 bases between the germline ends. Germline loops: CDR1 MGHDK, CDR2 SYGVNS. This CDR3 reads CASSDTGKAYGYTF. The CDR3 nucleotides read TGTGCCAGCAGTGATACAGGGAAAGCCTATGGCTACACCTTC.

CDR3 protein: CASSRTGRAEAFF. The CDR3 nucleotides read TGTGCCAGCAGCAGGACAGGGCGGGCTGAAGCTTTCTTT. The V gene is TRBV6-5, the J gene TRBJ1-1; the match to TRBD1 covers 8 bases. V dropped 6 bases and J dropped 6; count of bases not matched to a gene: 6. This CDR3 spans 13 amino acids. CDR1 is MNHEY and CDR2 is SVGAGI in the germline V gene.

The chain employs TRBV15 and TRBJ2-2; 8 bases agree with TRBD1. CDR3 length: 14 residues. The V gene's germline CDR1 is LNHNV and CDR2 YYDKDF (reference sequence). With 5 bases clipped from V and 6 bases from J, the junction kept 5 bases outside the gene matches. This chain's CDR3 is CATSGQGASGELFF. The CDR3 DNA follows: TGTGCCACCAGCGGCCAGGGGGCCTCCGGGGAGCTGTTTTTT.

The chain is built from TRBV5-1 and TRBJ2-2; the match to TRBD1 covers 9 bases. V dropped 0 bases and J dropped 6; count of bases not matched to a gene: 6. The V gene's germline CDR1 is SGHRS and CDR2 YFSETQ. CDR3 length: 16 amino acids. The CDR3 is CASSLVGQGSAGELFF. CDR3 DNA: TGCGCCAGCAGCTTGGTGGGACAGGGTTCAGCCGGGGAGCTGTTTTTT.

This clone was seen once. The chain joins TRBV28 to TRBJ2-1, with 7 bases aligning to TRBD2. The germline V gene has CDR1 MDHEN and CDR2 SYDVKM. V shed 3 bases and J 6 bases; nucleotides not matched to a gene: 8. The length of the CDR3 is 15 residues. CDR3 in amino acids: CASSFRGSGTNEQFF. The CDR3 DNA sequence: TGTGCCAGCAGTTTCCGTGGAAGCGGGACCAATGAGCAGTTCTTC.

The chain is built from TRBV11-2 and TRBJ2-7; 12 bases line up with TRBD2. The CDR3 covers 17 residues. Germline V gives CDR1 SGHAT, CDR2 FQNNGV. V dropped 1 base and J dropped 2; count of bases not matched to a gene: 6. This CDR3 is CASSLVALAGGPYEQYF. The CDR3 coding sequence is TGTGCCAGCAGCTTAGTAGCACTAGCGGGAGGACCCTACGAGCAGTACTTC.

This chain connects TRBV7-9 to TRBJ2-3; D may be TRBD1 (6 bases). In germline, CDR1 is SEHNR, CDR2 FQNEAQ (reference sequence). The germline V and J ends were trimmed by 1 base and 0 bases, with 8 bases remaining between them. This CDR3 region has 15 residues. The CDR3 DNA is TGTGCCAGCAGCTTAGGGACAGATAGCACAGATACGCAGTATTTT. Amino acids: CASSLGTDSTDTQYF.

CDR3 coding DNA: TGTGCCAGCAGGAGACAGGGGATGAACACTGAAGCTTTCTTT. Amino acid sequence: CASRRQGMNTEAFF. The V gene is TRBV27, the J gene TRBJ1-1, with 8 positions matching TRBD1. Germline CDR1 MNHEY, CDR2 SMNVEV (reference sequence). The J segment lost 0 bases and the V segment lost 6 bases, leaving 3 bases of the junction unmatched. There are 14 residues in the CDR3.

The CDR3 spells CASSLYGYSGNTIYF. The DNA of the CDR3 is TGTGCCAGCAGCTTATACGGCTACTCTGGAAACACCATATATTTT. This chain links TRBV11-1 with TRBJ1-3; D unclear. This CDR3 contains 15 residues. Trimming removed 2 bases from V and 0 bases from J, with 8 bases in between. Germline loops: CDR1 SGHAT, CDR2 FQDESV (reference sequence).

The V and J genes are TRBV30 and TRBJ2-5, with TRBD1 matching 10 bases. Germline-derived CDR1 and CDR2 are GTSNPN and SVGIG (reference sequence). The J segment lost 5 bases and the V segment lost 3 bases, leaving 9 bases of the junction unmatched. The CDR3 consists of 15 residues. CDR3 region: CAWRPPGQGLETQYF. The CDR3 DNA sequence: TGTGCCTGGAGGCCACCGGGACAGGGGTTGGAGACCCAGTACTTC.

The chain uses TRBV4-2 and TRBJ2-5, with 7 positions matching TRBD1. The CDR3 is 18 amino acids. Germline V lookup: CDR1 LGHNA, CDR2 YNFKEQ. The trim removed 4 bases at V and 5 bases at J, leaving 19 bases unmatched. The CDR3 loop is CASSRSSGDSLSRETQYF. The CDR3 DNA reads TGTGCCAGCAGCCGATCCTCTGGGGACAGCCTATCGCGGGAGACCCAGTACTTC.

The chain carries TRBV2 and TRBJ2-5; 7 nucleotides agree with TRBD1. J lost 1 base, V lost 6 bases, and 2 bases had no gene match. There are 13 residues in the CDR3. Looked up from germline, CDR1 is SNHLY and CDR2 is FYNNEI. The CDR3 protein is CASRGDSQETQYF. The DNA of the CDR3 is TGTGCCAGCAGAGGGGACAGCCAAGAGACCCAGTACTTC.

This rearrangement joins TRBV28 to TRBJ2-1; D is perhaps TRBD1 (5 bases). Germline V gene sequence: CDR1 MDHEN, CDR2 SYDVKM. The CDR3 consists of 16 residues. Trimming removed 6 bases at V and 4 bases at J, with 19 bases between. The CDR3: CASSQLGGAGYNEQFF. In DNA, the CDR3 is TGTGCCAGCAGCCAGCTCGGTGGGGCTGGTTACAATGAGCAGTTCTTC.

The J gene is TRBJ2-7, the V gene TRBV11-1; perhaps TRBD1 as D (6 bases). The CDR3 contains 13 residues. V lost 5 bases, J lost 5 bases, and 13 bases lay in between. Germline CDR1 and CDR2: SGHAT and FQDESV (reference sequence). DNA for the CDR3: TGTGCCAGCAGCAACGACAGGATTAACGAGCAGTACTTC. It is translated as CASSNDRINEQYF.

The V call is TRBV7-3, the J call TRBJ2-7; 8 bases align to TRBD2. V lost 0 bases and J lost 7; bases outside the gene matches: 8. CDR1 and CDR2 (germline): SGHTA, FQGTGA. The CDR3 totals 15 residues. The CDR3 DNA is TGTGCCAGCAGCTTAACCCCGGGAGGGCCCGGTGAGCAGTACTTC. Amino acids: CASSLTPGGPGEQYF.

This clone has just a few counts. The chain has TRBV2 and TRBJ2-3; D may correspond to TRBD1 or TRBD2 (6 bases each). Germline V gene sequence: CDR1 SNHLY, CDR2 FYNNEI. The length of the CDR3 is 13 residues. Trimming left V 7 bases short and J 3 bases short, with 11 bases between. Here the CDR3 reads CASTGARTDTQYF. The DNA for the CDR3 is TGTGCCAGCACGGGGGCCCGGACAGATACGCAGTATTTT.

V gene TRBV28 combines with J gene TRBJ2-1; possibly TRBD1 for D (5 bases). Per the germline V gene, CDR1 is MDHEN and CDR2 is SYDVKM. The CDR3 extends over 14 amino acids. V dropped 4 bases and J dropped 7 bases, with 14 bases sitting between them. For the CDR3, the DNA is TGTGCCAGCAGTTCCCCGAGGCAGGGAAATGAGCAGTTCTTC. Protein product: CASSSPRQGNEQFF.

This sequence joins TRBV5-1 and TRBJ2-1; D is unresolved. The V gene lost 7 bases and the J gene lost 5 bases, with 13 bases spanning the gap. The germline CDR1 and CDR2 sequences are SGHRS and YFSETQ. This CDR3 region has 13 residues. The CDR3 here is CASRRALDNEQFF. The CDR3 DNA sequence: TGCGCCAGCCGCCGGGCGCTTGACAATGAGCAGTTCTTC.

The chain joins TRBV18 to TRBJ1-1; the match to TRBD1 covers 8 bases. In germline, CDR1 is KGHSH, CDR2 LQKENI. CDR3 length: 17 amino acids. V gave up 3 bases and J gave up 4 bases; unmatched junction bases: 13. The CDR3 bases are TGTGCCAGCTCACCTCAGACAGGGGTAACTTCGAGCACTGAAGCTTTCTTT. Its protein product is CASSPQTGVTSSTEAFF.

This chain links TRBV11-2 with TRBJ2-1, with 7 bases lining up with TRBD1. The CDR3 has 15 amino acids. V lost 5 bases to trimming and J lost 6 bases; unmatched junction nucleotides: 10. The germline V gene has CDR1 SGHAT and CDR2 FQNNGV. CDR3 in amino acids: CASSHRGMGVNEQFF. The CDR3 DNA reads as TGTGCCAGCAGCCACAGGGGAATGGGCGTCAATGAGCAGTTCTTC.